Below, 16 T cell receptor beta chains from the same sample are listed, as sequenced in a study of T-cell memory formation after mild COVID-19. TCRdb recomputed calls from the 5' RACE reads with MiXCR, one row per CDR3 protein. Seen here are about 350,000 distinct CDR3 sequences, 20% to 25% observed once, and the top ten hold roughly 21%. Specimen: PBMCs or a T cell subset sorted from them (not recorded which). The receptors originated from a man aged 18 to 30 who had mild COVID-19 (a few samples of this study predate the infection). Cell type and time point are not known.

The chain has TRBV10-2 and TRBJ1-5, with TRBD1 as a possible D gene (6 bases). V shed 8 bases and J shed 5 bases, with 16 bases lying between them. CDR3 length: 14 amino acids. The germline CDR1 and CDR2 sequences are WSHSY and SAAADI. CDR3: CASRRGTADQPQHF. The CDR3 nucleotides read TGCGCCAGCCGGAGGGGGACGGCCGATCAGCCCCAGCATTTT.

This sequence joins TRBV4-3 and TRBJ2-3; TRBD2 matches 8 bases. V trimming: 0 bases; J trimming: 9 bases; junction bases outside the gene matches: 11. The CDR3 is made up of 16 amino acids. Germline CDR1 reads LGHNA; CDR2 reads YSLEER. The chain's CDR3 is CASSQERGVAGQTQYF. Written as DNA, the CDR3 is TGCGCCAGCAGCCAAGAGCGGGGGGTAGCTGGGCAGACGCAGTATTTT.

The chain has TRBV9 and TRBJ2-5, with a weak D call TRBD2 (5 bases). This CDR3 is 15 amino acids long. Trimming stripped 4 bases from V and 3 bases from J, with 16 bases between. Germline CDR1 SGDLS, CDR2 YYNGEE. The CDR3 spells CASSHNLDGEETQYF. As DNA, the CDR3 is TGTGCCAGCAGCCATAACCTGGACGGGGAAGAGACCCAGTACTTC.

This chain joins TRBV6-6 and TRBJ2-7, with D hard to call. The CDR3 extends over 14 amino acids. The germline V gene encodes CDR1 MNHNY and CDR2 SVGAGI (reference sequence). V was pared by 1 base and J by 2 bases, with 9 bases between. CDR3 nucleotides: TGTGCCAGCAGTTACTGGTTGGGCGCCTACGAGCAGTACTTC. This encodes CASSYWLGAYEQYF.

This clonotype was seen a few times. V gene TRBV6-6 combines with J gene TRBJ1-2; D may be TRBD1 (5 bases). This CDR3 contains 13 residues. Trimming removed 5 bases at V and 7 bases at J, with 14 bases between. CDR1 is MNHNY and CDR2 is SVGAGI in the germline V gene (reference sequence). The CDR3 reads CASSLSGAIGYTF. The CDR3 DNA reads TGTGCCAGCAGTCTCAGTGGGGCAATTGGCTACACCTTC.

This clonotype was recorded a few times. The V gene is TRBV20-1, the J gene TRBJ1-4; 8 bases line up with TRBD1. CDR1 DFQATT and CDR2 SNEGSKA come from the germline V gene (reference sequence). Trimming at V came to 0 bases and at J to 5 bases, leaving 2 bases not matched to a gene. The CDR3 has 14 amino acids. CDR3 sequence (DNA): TGCAGTGCTAGAGATCACAGGGGGAATGAAAAACTGTTTTTT. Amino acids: CSARDHRGNEKLFF.

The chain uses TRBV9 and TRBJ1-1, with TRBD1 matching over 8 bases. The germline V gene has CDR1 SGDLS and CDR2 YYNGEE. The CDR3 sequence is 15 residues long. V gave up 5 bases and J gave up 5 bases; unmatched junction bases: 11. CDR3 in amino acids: CASSPGLTGGTEAFF. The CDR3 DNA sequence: TGTGCCAGCAGTCCAGGCTTAACAGGGGGGACTGAAGCTTTCTTT.

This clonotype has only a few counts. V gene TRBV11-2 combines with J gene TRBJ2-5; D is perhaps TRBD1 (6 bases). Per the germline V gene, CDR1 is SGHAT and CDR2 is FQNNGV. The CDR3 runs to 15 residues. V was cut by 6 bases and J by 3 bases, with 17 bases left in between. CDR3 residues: CASSRYRGSKETQYF. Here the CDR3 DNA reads TGTGCCAGCAGTCGTTATAGGGGGAGTAAAGAGACCCAGTACTTC.

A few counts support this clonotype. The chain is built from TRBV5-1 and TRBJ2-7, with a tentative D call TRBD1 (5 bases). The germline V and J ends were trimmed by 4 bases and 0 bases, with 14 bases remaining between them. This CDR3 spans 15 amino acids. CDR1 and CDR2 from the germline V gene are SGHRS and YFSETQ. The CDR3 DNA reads TGCGCCAGCAGCGCAGCAGGGTCTTCCTCCTACGAGCAGTACTTC. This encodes CASSAAGSSSYEQYF.

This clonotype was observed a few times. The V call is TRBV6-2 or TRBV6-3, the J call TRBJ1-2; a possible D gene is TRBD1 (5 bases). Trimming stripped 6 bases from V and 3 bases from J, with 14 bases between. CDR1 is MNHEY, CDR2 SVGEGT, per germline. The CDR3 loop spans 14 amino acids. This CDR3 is CASRRVGVDYGYTF. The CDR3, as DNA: TGTGCCAGCAGGCGGGTAGGGGTGGACTATGGCTACACCTTC.

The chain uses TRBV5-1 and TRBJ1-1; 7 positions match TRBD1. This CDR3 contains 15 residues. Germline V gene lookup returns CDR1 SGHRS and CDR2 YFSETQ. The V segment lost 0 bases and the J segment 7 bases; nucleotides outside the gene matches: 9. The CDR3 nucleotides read TGCGCCAGCAGCTTGGCTCCCGCCAGGGGGGTTGAAGCTTTCTTT. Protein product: CASSLAPARGVEAFF.

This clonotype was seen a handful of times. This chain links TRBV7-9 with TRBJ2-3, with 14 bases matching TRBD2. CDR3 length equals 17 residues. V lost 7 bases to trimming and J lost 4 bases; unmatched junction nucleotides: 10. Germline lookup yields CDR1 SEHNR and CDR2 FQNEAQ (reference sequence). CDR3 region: CASTQGKGLAGADTQYF. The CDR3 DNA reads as TGTGCCAGCACCCAAGGAAAGGGACTAGCGGGGGCAGATACGCAGTATTTT.

The CDR3 nucleotides read TGTGCCAGCAGACCCCGGGTCACAGATACGCAGTATTTT. Protein product: CASRPRVTDTQYF. The V and J genes are TRBV12-3 or TRBV12-4 and TRBJ2-3; D is ambiguous. This CDR3 spans 13 amino acids. V was trimmed by 6 bases and J by 2 bases, leaving 9 bases between them.

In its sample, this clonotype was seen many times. The CDR3 region has the DNA TGCGCCAGCAGCTTGCCGGATTCCTACGAGCAGTACTTC. Its protein product is CASSLPDSYEQYF. The chain couples TRBV5-1 to TRBJ2-7; D ambiguous. There are 13 residues in the CDR3. CDR1 is SGHRS and CDR2 is YFSETQ in the germline V gene. Between the trimmed V and J ends, which lost 1 base and 1 base, there was a span of 6 bases.

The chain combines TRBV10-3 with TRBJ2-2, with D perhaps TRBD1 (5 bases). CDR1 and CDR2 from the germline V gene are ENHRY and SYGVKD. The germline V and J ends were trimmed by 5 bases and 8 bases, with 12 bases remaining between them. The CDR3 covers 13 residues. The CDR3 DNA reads TGTGCCATCAGTTACACAGGTTCGGGGGAGCTGTTTTTT. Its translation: CAISYTGSGELFF.

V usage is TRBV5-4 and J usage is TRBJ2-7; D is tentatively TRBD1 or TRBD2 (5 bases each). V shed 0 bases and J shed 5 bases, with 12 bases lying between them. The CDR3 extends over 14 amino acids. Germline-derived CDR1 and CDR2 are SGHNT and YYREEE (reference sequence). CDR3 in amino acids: CASSLVGRDHEQYF. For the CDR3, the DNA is TGTGCCAGCAGCTTGGTCGGAAGGGACCACGAGCAGTACTTC.